This entry concerns a single TCR beta chain. This CDR3 has 13 amino acids. V shed 1 base and J shed 5 bases, with 8 bases lying between them. In germline, CDR1 is SGHDN, CDR2 FVKESK. Across fewer than 25 US areas, participants ranged in age from roughly 18 to 95 years. Assignments of participants to cohorts depended upon their own reported clinical history. These data belong to a study of blood T cell repertoires in COVID-19. Method: immunoSEQ multiplex PCR; TCRdb's copy keeps in-frame clones and lacks some. Of hundreds of thousands of clones detected, about nine tenths appear once; the ten largest clones hold roughly 6%.

This chain joins TRBV14 and TRBJ1-2, with unresolved D. The clonotype comes from a woman in her 30s with acute COVID-19. Sequencing was carried out using PBMCs or T cells enriched from blood (not recorded which). The CDR3 loop reads CASSQGEKYGYTF. CDR3 nucleotides: TGTGCCAGCAGCCAAGGAGAGAAATATGGCTACACCTTC. The complete variable domain, with remaining parts taken from reference TRBV14 and TRBJ1-2, reads EAGVTQFPSHSVIEKGQTVTLRCDPISGHDNLYWYRRVMGKEIKFLLHFVKESKQDESGMPNNRFLAERTGGTYSTLKVQPAELEDSGVYFCASSQGEKYGYTFGSGTRLTVV.